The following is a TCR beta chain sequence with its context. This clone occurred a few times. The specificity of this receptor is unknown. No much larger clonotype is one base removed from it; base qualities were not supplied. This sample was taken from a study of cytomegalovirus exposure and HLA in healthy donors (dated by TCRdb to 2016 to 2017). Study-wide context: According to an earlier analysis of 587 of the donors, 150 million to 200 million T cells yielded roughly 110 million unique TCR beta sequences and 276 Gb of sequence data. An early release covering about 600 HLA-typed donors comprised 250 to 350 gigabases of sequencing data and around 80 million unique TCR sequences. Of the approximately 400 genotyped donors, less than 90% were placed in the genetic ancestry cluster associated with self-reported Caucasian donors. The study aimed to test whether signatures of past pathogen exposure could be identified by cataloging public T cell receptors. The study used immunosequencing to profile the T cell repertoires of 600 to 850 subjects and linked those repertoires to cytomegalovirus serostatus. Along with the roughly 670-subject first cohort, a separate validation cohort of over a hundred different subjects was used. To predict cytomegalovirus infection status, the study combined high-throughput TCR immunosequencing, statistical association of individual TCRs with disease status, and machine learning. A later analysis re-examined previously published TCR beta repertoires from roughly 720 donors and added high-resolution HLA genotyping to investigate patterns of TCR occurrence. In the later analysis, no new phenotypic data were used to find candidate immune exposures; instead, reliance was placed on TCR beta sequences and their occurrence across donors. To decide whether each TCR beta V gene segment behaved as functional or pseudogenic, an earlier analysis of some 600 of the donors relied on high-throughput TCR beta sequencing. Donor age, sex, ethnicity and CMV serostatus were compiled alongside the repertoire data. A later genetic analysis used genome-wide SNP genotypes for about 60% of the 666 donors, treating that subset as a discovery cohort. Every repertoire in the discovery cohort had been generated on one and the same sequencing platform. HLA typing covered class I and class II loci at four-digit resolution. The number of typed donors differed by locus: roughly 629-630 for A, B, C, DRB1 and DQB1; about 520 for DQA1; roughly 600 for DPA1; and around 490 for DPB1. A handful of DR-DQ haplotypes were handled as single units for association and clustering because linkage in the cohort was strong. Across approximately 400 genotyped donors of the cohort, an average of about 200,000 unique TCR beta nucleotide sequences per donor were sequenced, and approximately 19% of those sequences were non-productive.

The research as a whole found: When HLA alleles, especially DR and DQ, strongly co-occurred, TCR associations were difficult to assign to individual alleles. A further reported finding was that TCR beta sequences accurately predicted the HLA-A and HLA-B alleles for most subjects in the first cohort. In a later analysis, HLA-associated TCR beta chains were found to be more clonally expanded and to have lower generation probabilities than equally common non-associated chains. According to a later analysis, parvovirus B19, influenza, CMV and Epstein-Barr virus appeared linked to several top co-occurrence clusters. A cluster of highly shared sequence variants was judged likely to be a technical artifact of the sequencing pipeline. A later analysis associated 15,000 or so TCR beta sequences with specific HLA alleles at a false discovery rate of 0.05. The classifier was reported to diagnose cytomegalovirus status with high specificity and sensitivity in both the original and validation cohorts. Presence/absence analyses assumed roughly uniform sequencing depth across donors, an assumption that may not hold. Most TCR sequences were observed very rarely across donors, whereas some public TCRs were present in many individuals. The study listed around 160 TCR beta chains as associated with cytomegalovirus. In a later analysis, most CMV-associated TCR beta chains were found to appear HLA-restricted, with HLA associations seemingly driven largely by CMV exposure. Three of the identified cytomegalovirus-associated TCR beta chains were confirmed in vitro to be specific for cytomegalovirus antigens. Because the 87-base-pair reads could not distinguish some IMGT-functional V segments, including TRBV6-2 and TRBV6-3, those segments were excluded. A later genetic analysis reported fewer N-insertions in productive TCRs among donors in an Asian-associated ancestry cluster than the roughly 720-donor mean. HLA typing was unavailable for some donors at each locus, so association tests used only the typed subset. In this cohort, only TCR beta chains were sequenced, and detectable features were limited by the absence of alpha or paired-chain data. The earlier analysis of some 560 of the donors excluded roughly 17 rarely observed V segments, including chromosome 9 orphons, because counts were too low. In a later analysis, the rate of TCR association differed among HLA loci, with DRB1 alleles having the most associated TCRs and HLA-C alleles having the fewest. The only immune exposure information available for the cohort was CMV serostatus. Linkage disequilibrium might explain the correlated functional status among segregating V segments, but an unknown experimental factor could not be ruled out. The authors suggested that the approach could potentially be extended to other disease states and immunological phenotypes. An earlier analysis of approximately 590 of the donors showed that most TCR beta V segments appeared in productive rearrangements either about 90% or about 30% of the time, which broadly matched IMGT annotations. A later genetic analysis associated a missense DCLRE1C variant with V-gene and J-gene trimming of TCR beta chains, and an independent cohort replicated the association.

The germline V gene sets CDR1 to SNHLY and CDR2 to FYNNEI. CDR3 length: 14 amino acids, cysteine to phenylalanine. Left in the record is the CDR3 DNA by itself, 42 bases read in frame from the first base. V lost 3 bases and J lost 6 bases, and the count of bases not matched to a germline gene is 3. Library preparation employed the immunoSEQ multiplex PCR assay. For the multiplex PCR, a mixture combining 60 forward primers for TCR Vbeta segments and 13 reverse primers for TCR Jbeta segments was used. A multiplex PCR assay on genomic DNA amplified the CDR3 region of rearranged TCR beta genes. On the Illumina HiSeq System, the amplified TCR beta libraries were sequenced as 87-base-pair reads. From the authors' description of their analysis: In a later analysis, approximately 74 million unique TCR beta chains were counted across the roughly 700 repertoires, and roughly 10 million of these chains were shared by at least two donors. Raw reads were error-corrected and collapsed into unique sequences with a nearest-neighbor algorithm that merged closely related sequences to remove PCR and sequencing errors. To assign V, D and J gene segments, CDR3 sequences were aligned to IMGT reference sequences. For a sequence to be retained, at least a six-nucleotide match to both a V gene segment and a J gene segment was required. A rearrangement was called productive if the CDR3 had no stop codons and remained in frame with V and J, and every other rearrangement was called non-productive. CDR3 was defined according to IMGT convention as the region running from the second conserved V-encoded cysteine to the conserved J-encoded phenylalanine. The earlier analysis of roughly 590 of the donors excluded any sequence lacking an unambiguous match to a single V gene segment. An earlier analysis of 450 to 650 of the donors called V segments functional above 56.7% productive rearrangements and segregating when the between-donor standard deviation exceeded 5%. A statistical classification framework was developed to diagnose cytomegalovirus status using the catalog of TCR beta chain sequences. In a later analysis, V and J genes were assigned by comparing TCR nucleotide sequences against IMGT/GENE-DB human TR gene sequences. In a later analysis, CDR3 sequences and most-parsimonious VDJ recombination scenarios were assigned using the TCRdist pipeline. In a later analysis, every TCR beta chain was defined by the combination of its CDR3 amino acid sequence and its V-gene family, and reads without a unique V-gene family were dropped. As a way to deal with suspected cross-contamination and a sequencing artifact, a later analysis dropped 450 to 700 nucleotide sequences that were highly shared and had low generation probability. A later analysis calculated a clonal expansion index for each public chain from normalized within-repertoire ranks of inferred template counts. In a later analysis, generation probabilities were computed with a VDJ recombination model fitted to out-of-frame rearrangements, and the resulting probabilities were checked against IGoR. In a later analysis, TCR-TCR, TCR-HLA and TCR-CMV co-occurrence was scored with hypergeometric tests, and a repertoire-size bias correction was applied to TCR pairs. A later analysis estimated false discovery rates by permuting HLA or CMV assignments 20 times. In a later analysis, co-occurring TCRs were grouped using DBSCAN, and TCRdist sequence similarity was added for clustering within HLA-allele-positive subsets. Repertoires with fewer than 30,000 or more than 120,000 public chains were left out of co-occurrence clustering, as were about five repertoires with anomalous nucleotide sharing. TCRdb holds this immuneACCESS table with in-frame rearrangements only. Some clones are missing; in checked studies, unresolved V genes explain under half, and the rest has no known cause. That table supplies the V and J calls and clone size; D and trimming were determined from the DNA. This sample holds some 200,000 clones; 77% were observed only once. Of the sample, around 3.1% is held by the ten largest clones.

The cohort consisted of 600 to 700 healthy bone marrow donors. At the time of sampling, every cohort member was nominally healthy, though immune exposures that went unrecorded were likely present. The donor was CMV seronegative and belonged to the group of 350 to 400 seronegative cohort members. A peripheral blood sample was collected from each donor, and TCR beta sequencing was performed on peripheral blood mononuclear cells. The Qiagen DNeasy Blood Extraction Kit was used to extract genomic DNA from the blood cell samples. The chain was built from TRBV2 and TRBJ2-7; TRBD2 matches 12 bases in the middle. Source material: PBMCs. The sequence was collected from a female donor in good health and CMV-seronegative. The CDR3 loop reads CASSDLAGGVEQYF. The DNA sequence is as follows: TGTGCCAGCAGTGACCTAGCGGGAGGGGTCGAGCAGTACTTC.